These T cell receptor beta chains were read from a single sample in a study of PD-1 blockade in classical Hodgkin lymphoma. The table came from immunoSEQ multiplex PCR; TCRdb's copy has only in-frame clones and leaves some out. This sample yields some 25,000 clones, of which 70% to 80% are seen a single time; 6.5% to 8% belongs to the top ten. The material sequenced was peripheral blood mononuclear cells (PBMCs), taken at baseline. The receptors derive from a human donor with classical Hodgkin lymphoma. Both conserved end residues are trimmed from each CDR3.

j_call v_call cdr3_aa
TRBJ2-5 TRBV7-9 ASSFGTEHQETQY
TRBJ1-4 TRBV6-1 ASSEGTRGGEKLF
TRBJ2-7 TRBV7-6 ASSLADRVQQY
TRBJ2-2 TRBV6-5 ASRRGAFGGELF
TRBJ2-5 TRBV5-8 ASSLGGRVQETQY
TRBJ2-2 TRBV4-2 ASSPGQGGTGELF
TRBJ1-1 TRBV5-1 ASSLLRGGAF
TRBJ2-2 TRBV4-3 ASSQEEGGSGELF
TRBJ2-7 TRBV19 ASSIQGSYEQY
TRBJ2-5 TRBV21-1 ASSPSSASGGRETQY
TRBJ2-7 TRBV25-1 ASQTGSYEQY
- TRBV5-5 ASSWTADYEQY
TRBJ2-5 TRBV15 ATRDVAGGGLETQY
TRBJ1-2 TRBV30 RITKTNYGYT
TRBJ1-4 TRBV4-3 ASSPRQFATNEKLF
TRBJ2-7 TRBV9 ASSVEPSSYEQY
TRBJ2-2 TRBV18 ASSPRVRGAGELF
TRBJ2-3 TRBV5-4 ASSPGTGFITDTQY
TRBJ1-6 TRBV6-5 ASRPTGEYSPLH
TRBJ1-5 TRBV7-6 ASSKHGGRGEQPQH
TRBJ1-3 TRBV7-9 ASSRDIPGNTIY
TRBJ1-6 TRBV27 ASSTPGGYNSPLH
TRBJ2-1 TRBV7-2 ASSLVGHYNEQF
TRBJ2-7 TRBV7-9 ASSRLQDEQY
TRBJ2-7 TRBV6-1 ASSEVSNREQY
TRBJ2-7 TRBV7-2 ASSQEGASYEQY
TRBJ1-1 TRBV14 ASSLRLNTEAF
TRBJ1-6 TRBV10-3 AISVGRRIDNSPLH
TRBJ1-6 TRBV19 ASRGIDRGYNSPLH
TRBJ1-6 TRBV4-1 ASSPRTGGNSPLH
TRBJ2-1 TRBV27 ASSLRRGAYDNEQF
TRBJ1-2 TRBV19 ASSSDRSTNYGYT
TRBJ2-7 TRBV4-1 ASSQGTSSYEQY
TRBJ2-3 TRBV6-1 ASSRDSTDTQY
TRBJ2-7 TRBV6-5 ASSPTSTSGKQY
TRBJ1-1 TRBV5-1 ASSLGMNTEAF
TRBJ1-1 TRBV27 ASSLVIHPQGNTEAF
TRBJ2-3 TRBV18 ASSPGRAGTQY
TRBJ2-7 TRBV6-1 ASPRSSYEQY
TRBJ2-3 TRBV7-9 ASSLFRQGYTDTQY
TRBJ2-7 TRBV15 ATSREGGSQGVYEQY
TRBJ2-7 TRBV7-2 ASSLQNTAGTPYEQY
TRBJ1-2 TRBV5-6 ATRGTTGYGYT
TRBJ2-5 TRBV19 ASSYSTGSKGTQY
TRBJ1-4 TRBV18 ASSPLESEKLF
TRBJ1-1 TRBV30 AWSARGEAF
TRBJ1-2 TRBV6-5 ASSYSSGANGYT
TRBJ2-5 TRBV5-1 ASSLARGQGEAQETQY
TRBJ1-4 TRBV27 ATGAGREKLF
TRBJ2-7 TRBV7-2 ASSLYFPGQGIDEQY
TRBJ2-5 TRBV6-1 ASRYGTVQETQY
TRBJ2-1 TRBV4-2 ASSQGSGGGPYNEQF